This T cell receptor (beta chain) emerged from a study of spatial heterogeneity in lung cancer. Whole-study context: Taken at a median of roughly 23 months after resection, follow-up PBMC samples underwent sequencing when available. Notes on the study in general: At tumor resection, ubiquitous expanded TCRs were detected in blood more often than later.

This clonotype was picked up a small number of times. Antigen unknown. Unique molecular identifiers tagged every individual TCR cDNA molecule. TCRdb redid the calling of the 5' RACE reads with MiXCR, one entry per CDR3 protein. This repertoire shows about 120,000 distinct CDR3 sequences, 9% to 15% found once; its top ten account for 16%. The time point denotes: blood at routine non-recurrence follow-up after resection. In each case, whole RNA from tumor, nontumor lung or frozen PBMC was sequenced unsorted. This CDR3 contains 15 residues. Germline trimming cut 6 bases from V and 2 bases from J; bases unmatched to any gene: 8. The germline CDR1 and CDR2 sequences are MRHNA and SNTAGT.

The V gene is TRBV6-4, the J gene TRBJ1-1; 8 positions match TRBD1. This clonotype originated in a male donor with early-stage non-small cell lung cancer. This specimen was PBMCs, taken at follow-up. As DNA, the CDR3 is TGTGCCAGCAGGCCCAATGGACAGGGTAACACTGAAGCTTTCTTT. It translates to CASRPNGQGNTEAFF.